The T cell receptor (beta chain) described here comes from a study of cytotoxic CD8 clonotypes in ibrutinib-treated CLL. Looking at the study overall: Investigators reported 25 or so partial and 2 complete responses; after median about 70 months, approximately 15 patients remained remitted and 12 progressed. Once treatment had gone on for a median of around 13 months, range 6 to 36, response samples were drawn. Study-level results: The clonality rise at ibrutinib response reflected private clonotype expansion.

This CDR3 spans 14 amino acids. The ends were cut back, 6 bases at V and 5 bases at J, with 16 bases in the middle. From germline, CDR1 is MNHEY and CDR2 SMNVEV (reference sequence). The protocol was immunoSEQ multiplex PCR, while the TCRdb copy is restricted to in-frame clones and leaves out a portion. The data contain around 250,000 clones, roughly 70% of them seen just once; the ten biggest clones take up just over 15%. To note about this clone: The antigen is not known.

As input for TCR beta libraries, approximately 2.1 micrograms of genomic DNA came from cryopreserved PBMCs. The source is a human donor with chronic lymphocytic leukemia. This sample comprised PBMCs, obtained after 24 months of ibrutinib treatment. The rearrangement joins TRBV27 to TRBJ1-2, with unresolved D. The CDR3, as DNA: TGTGCCAGCAGCCCCAAGGCAGGACCTTATGGCTACACCTTC. Protein: CASSPKAGPYGYTF.